This T cell receptor (beta chain) is drawn from a study of T cells in Graves' hyperthyroidism and ophthalmopathy. Amplified regions were TCR beta CDR3 sequences from RNA transcripts. With the HTBI primer set, the TCR CDR3 went through a first round of RT-PCR. TCRdb itself ran the multiplex PCR reads through MiXCR, one entry per CDR3 protein. Among around 340,000 distinct CDR3 sequences listed, roughly 17% were seen once. Trimming removed 5 bases from V and 2 bases from J; junction bases left unmatched: 5. This CDR3 has 14 residues. Germline CDR1 is MNHNS and CDR2 is SASEGT. Study-level results: Most thyroid-expanded clonotypes above 0.001 were also found in blood.

As to this clonotype: Its antigen is not known.

This TCR was sampled from a woman aged 25 to 39 with Graves' hyperthyroidism that later progressed to Graves' ophthalmopathy. The chain employs TRBV6-1 and TRBJ2-5; 7 bases match TRBD2. Sequencing used blood. The CDR3 sequence is CASSPREAQETQYF. The CDR3 DNA reads TGTGCCAGCAGTCCCCGGGAGGCTCAAGAGACCCAGTACTTC.